Following are 12 T cell receptor beta chains from one sample sequenced in a study of T cell responses to AZD1222 COVID-19 vaccine. Assay used: immunoSEQ multiplex PCR; TCRdb lists only in-frame clones, some missing. The data show roughly 120,000 clones, 80% to 90% seen once. This specimen consisted of peripheral blood, obtained on day 0 of AZD1222 vaccination. These receptors were taken from an adult in good health.

This clone has only one observation. This chain joins TRBV7-2 and TRBJ1-1; 9 bases map to TRBD1. V shed 5 bases and J 11 bases; nucleotides not matched to a gene: 15. The germline CDR1 and CDR2 sequences are SGHTA and FQGNSA. There are 15 residues in the CDR3. The CDR3 nucleotides read TGTGCCAGCAGCCCCAACCCCGGGACAGGGTTCGTGGCTTTCTTT. Translated, it gives CASSPNPGTGFVAFF.

The chain employs TRBV3-1 (or the pseudogene TRBV3-2) and TRBJ1-5; D gene unclear. Germline lookup yields CDR1 LGHDT and CDR2 YNNKEL (reference sequence). The ends were cut back, 0 bases at V and 4 bases at J, with 7 bases in the middle. CDR3 size: 14 residues. CDR3 amino acids: CASSQDRWNQPQHF. The CDR3 DNA follows: TGTGCCAGCAGCCAAGATCGATGGAATCAGCCCCAGCATTTT.

This chain links TRBV6-5 with TRBJ2-7, with 7 bases identical to TRBD2. CDR1 and CDR2 (germline): MNHEY, SVGAGI. The CDR3 runs 13 residues. V lost 7 bases and J lost 1; bases outside the gene matches: 4. CDR3 in amino acids: CASTPSGSYEQYF. The CDR3 DNA follows: TGTGCCAGCACCCCTAGCGGATCCTACGAGCAGTACTTC.

The CDR3 DNA reads TGTGCCAGCAGCCAGTTGGAGGGAGAGCAGTTCTTC. Translating gives CASSQLEGEQFF. The chain combines TRBV3-1 (or the pseudogene TRBV3-2) with TRBJ2-1, with D possibly matching TRBD2 (6 bases). This CDR3 region has 12 residues. The V end lost 3 bases, the J end lost 10 bases, and 10 bases lay between the germline ends. Germline V lookup: CDR1 LGHDT, CDR2 YNNKEL (reference sequence).

The rearrangement links TRBV12-3 or TRBV12-4 to TRBJ1-2, with D maybe TRBD1 (5 bases). The CDR3 contains 13 residues. The V end was cut by 2 bases, the J end by 4 bases, with 8 bases between. The CDR3 DNA reads as TGTGCCAGCAGTTTAAATCAGGGCTATGGCTACACCTTC. Its translation is CASSLNQGYGYTF.

This clone was picked up one time. This chain connects TRBV7-2 to TRBJ2-1, with D perhaps being TRBD1 or TRBD2 (6 bases each). Trimming left V 5 bases short and J 7 bases short, with 15 bases between. This CDR3 has 14 amino acids. Germline V gene sequence: CDR1 SGHTA, CDR2 FQGNSA. In DNA, the CDR3 is TGTGCCAGCAGCCTTGGGGGGCTGGGTAATGAGCAGTTCTTC. This sequence encodes CASSLGGLGNEQFF.

This chain connects TRBV10-2 to TRBJ2-2; D is perhaps TRBD2 (5 bases). The CDR3 extends over 14 amino acids. Trimming cost V 8 bases and J 1 base, with 11 bases left between them. Germline CDR1 WSHSY, CDR2 SAAADI. The DNA of the CDR3 is TGCGCCAGCCGGGGAATGGGGAACACCGGGGAGCTGTTTTTT. Its translation is CASRGMGNTGELFF.

The rearrangement uses TRBV7-9 and TRBJ1-2, with TRBD1 matching over 10 bases. The CDR3 has 15 amino acids. V was clipped by 4 bases and J by 4 bases; unmatched bases: 6. Germline-derived CDR1 and CDR2 are SEHNR and FQNEAQ (reference sequence). The CDR3 region has the DNA TGTGCCAGCAGCTCCGGGACAGGGGTCGGCTATGGCTACACCTTC. This gives the protein CASSSGTGVGYGYTF.

This clone was observed a handful of times. The chain couples TRBV4-1 to TRBJ1-5; 8 bases agree with TRBD1. The CDR3 is 15 residues long. Germline CDR1 is MGHRA and CDR2 is YSYEKL. V lost 1 base, J lost 6 bases, and 5 bases stayed unmatched. The CDR3 is CASSQVTGGLQPQHF. CDR3 sequence (DNA): TGCGCCAGCAGCCAAGTTACAGGGGGTCTTCAGCCCCAGCATTTT.

This chain connects TRBV12-5 to TRBJ1-5; no definite D call. The CDR3 contains 19 residues. Trimming removed 6 bases from V and 2 bases from J, with 26 bases in between. Per the germline V gene, CDR1 is LGHNT and CDR2 is FRNRAP. The CDR3 region has the DNA TGTGCTAGTGGCCGTCCCCCGGGTTACCCTTTTCAGGGCAATCAGCCCCAGCATTTT. Protein product: CASGRPPGYPFQGNQPQHF. The whole variable domain, remainder taken from reference TRBV12-5 and TRBJ1-5, is DARVTQTPRHKVTEMGQEVTMRCQPILGHNTVFWYRQTMMQGLELLAYFRNRAPLDDSGMPKDRFSAEMPDATLATLKIQPSEPRDSAVYFCASGRPPGYPFQGNQPQHFGDGTRLSIL.

This chain links TRBV2 with TRBJ2-7; no clear D gene. Germline lookup yields CDR1 SNHLY and CDR2 FYNNEI. This CDR3 comprises 14 residues. The V end was cut by 7 bases, the J end by 2 bases, with 15 bases between. The CDR3 here is CASTRSDGPYEQYF. CDR3 nucleotide sequence: TGTGCCAGCACTCGTAGTGACGGACCCTACGAGCAGTACTTC.

The gene calls are TRBV5-5 and TRBJ1-6; D possibly corresponds to TRBD1 (5 bases). Trimming pared 3 bases from V and 7 bases from J, leaving 5 bases between. CDR3 length: 12 residues. CDR1 is SGHKS, CDR2 YYEKEE, per germline (reference sequence). CDR3 region: CASSWGNSPLHF. CDR3 DNA sequence: TGTGCCAGCAGCTGGGGGAATTCACCCCTCCACTTT.